This is a list of T cell receptor beta chains from one sample in a study of identical twins. TCRdb called the 5' RACE reads again in MiXCR, with one record for every CDR3 protein. The top ten hold around 3.1% of the sample, which has roughly 570,000 distinct CDR3 sequences, roughly 9.9% seen once. This sample also belongs to another study, concerning yellow fever vaccine responses in identical twins.

The sequencing sample was made of PBMCs. The receptors here all came from a woman between 18 and 29 years old in good health. Each CDR3 is given with its conserved first and last residue. The D gene is left open where the match is weak. Size tells how often a clone was seen (once, few, many) or the class of an expanded clone, and some rows leave it out.

abundance	v_gene	d_gene	j_gene	CDR3aa	CDR3nt
many	TRBV12-3/TRBV12-4	NA	TRBJ2-1	CASSWFSPSSGNEQFF	TGTGCCAGCAGTTGGTTCTCCCCCAGTTCCGGAAATGAGCAGTTCTTC
NA	TRBV20-1	TRBD2	TRBJ2-6	CSASTSGRHSGANVLTF	TGCAGTGCTAGTACTAGCGGGAGACACTCTGGGGCCAACGTCCTGACTTTC
NA	TRBV15	TRBD1	TRBJ2-3	CATRAGTGSTDTQYF	TGTGCCACCCGGGCCGGGACAGGGTCAACAGATACGCAGTATTTT
many	TRBV6-2/TRBV6-3	NA	TRBJ2-7	CASSKGPEQYF	TGTGCCAGCAGTAAGGGACCAGAGCAGTACTTC
many	TRBV20-1	TRBD1	TRBJ2-5	CSASTGQEYQETQYF	TGCAGTGCTAGTACCGGACAGGAGTACCAAGAGACCCAGTACTTC
NA	TRBV15	TRBD1	TRBJ2-3	CATSIQGGGDTQYF	TGTGCCACCAGCATACAGGGGGGTGGAGATACGCAGTATTTT
medium-sized	TRBV7-9	NA	TRBJ1-1	CASSLADSEAFF	TGTGCCAGCAGCTTAGCGGACAGTGAAGCTTTCTTT
NA	TRBV2	NA	TRBJ2-7	CASSLAWKYF	TGTGCCAGCAGTTTAGCGTGGAAGTACTTC
many	TRBV29-1	NA	TRBJ2-7	CSVNQGQGEQYF	TGCAGCGTTAATCAGGGGCAGGGCGAGCAGTACTTC
NA	TRBV5-1	TRBD1	TRBJ2-7	CASSSVGQGASEQYF	TGCGCCAGCAGCTCGGTGGGACAGGGGGCGTCCGAGCAGTACTTC
many	TRBV7-2	NA	TRBJ2-5	CASSLVRGQETQYF	TGTGCCAGCAGCTTAGTTCGGGGCCAAGAGACCCAGTACTTC
few	TRBV7-9	NA	TRBJ2-1	CASSVRYRDEQFF	TGTGCCAGCAGCGTAAGATACAGGGATGAGCAGTTCTTC
once	TRBV9	TRBD1	TRBJ1-2	CASSSLLGQGSFSYGYTF	TGTGCCAGCAGCTCCCTCCTAGGACAGGGCTCTTTCTCCTATGGCTACACCTTC
NA	TRBV2	NA	TRBJ1-5	CASSDGHTLGQPQHF	TGTGCCAGCAGCGACGGACACACCTTGGGTCAGCCCCAGCATTTT
NA	TRBV29-1	NA	TRBJ2-3	CSVLGLAQGPDTQYF	TGCAGCGTTCTCGGCCTAGCTCAAGGGCCAGATACGCAGTATTTT
many	TRBV7-2	TRBD2	TRBJ2-7	CASSVGTSGTAYEQYF	TGTGCCAGCAGCGTCGGGACTAGCGGGACAGCCTACGAGCAGTACTTC
few	TRBV20-1	NA	TRBJ2-5	CSARSEVPETQYF	TGCAGTGCTAGATCAGAGGTTCCGGAGACCCAGTACTTC
many	TRBV20-1	TRBD2	TRBJ2-5	CSARGGTSIETQYF	TGCAGTGCTAGAGGTGGGACTAGCATTGAGACCCAGTACTTC
few	TRBV7-9	NA	TRBJ2-1	CASSRALTTSYNEQFF	TGTGCCAGCAGCCGGGCCCTAACGACATCCTACAATGAGCAGTTCTTC
many	TRBV7-9	NA	TRBJ2-7	CASTRGSEQYF	TGTGCCAGCACCCGGGGTTCCGAGCAGTACTTC
NA	TRBV28	NA	TRBJ2-6	CASSLGLAGANVLTF	TGTGCCAGCAGTTTAGGACTGGCTGGGGCCAACGTCCTGACTTTC
few	TRBV7-2	TRBD2	TRBJ2-3	CASSPRAGANTQYF	TGTGCCAGCAGCCCCCGAGCGGGGGCGAATACGCAGTATTTT
many	TRBV12-3/TRBV12-4	TRBD2	TRBJ2-3	CASSLSRGADTQYF	TGTGCCAGCAGTTTAAGTCGGGGGGCAGATACGCAGTATTTT